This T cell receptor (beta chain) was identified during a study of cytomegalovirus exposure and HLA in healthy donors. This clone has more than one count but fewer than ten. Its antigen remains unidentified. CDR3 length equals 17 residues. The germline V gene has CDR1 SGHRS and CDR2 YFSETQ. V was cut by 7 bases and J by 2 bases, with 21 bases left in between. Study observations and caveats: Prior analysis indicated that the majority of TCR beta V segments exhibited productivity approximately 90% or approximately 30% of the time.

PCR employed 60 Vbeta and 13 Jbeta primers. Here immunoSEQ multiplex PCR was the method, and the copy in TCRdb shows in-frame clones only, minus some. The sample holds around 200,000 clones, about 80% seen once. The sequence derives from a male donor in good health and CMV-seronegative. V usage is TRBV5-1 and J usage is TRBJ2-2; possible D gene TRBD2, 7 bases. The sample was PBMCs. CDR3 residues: CASSQVGAGANTGELFF. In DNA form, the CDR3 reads TGCGCCAGCTCGCAAGTAGGCGCGGGGGCAAACACCGGGGAGCTGTTTTTT.